The table lists the clone carrying this T cell receptor beta chain with a count of one. Its antigen is unknown. This record comes from a study of CD8+ T cells in alopecia areata. Study details: Those treated were given oral tofacitinib at 5 to 10 mg twice daily.

Sequencing used cDNA as its template, made by extracting RNA and reverse transcribing it. The repertoire was sequenced with immunoSEQ multiplex PCR; TCRdb's copy has only in-frame clones and lacks some. This table has about 140,000 clones, about 60% appearing once. Germline V gene data show CDR1 as LNHNV and CDR2 as YYDKDF (reference sequence). CDR3 length equals 16 residues. V lost 3 bases, J lost 2 bases, and 6 bases stayed unmatched. Regarding the study as a whole: More clonal than normal scalp was lesional scalp, particularly alopecia totalis/universalis. The study found TCR sharing across patients less clear than in mice, possibly for HLA reasons.

PBMCs yielded sorted CD4+ and CD8+ T cells. The rearrangement joins TRBV15 to TRBJ2-3; TRBD2 agrees at 9 bases. Specimen: CD4+ T cells sorted from blood, collected at week 0. The receptor's source is a human donor with alopecia areata. DNA for the CDR3: TGTGCCACCAGCAGGATACTAGCGGGCTTCACAGATACGCAGTATTTT. Its protein is CATSRILAGFTDTQYF.